A single sample is the source of the 3 T cell receptor beta chains below, sequenced in a study of identical twins. TCRdb independently ran MiXCR on the 5' RACE reads; one entry per CDR3 protein. The sample comprises 100,000 to 110,000 distinct CDR3 sequences, under 6.5% of which are singletons, and 12% rests with the top ten. Sample: memory T cells sorted from blood. The source is a woman between 45 and 65 years old in good health.

The sample holds many counts of this clonotype. V usage is TRBV19 and J usage is TRBJ2-5; 9 bases fit TRBD2. The CDR3 totals 15 residues. V shed 3 bases, J shed 4 bases, and the junction held 6 bases outside the gene matches. Germline V CDR1 and CDR2: LNHDA, SQIVND (reference sequence). CDR3 loop: CASSMTTSGGETQYF. Here the CDR3 DNA reads TGTGCCAGTAGTATGACGACTAGCGGTGGAGAGACCCAGTACTTC.

This clonotype was detected ten times or more. V is TRBV27 and J is TRBJ2-2; D not certain. CDR1 is MNHEY, CDR2 SMNVEV, per germline (reference sequence). Trimming pared 7 bases from V and 7 bases from J, leaving 7 bases between. CDR3 size: 11 residues. The CDR3 loop reads CASTLGGELFF. CDR3 nucleotides: TGTGCCAGCACCCTGGGCGGGGAGCTGTTTTTT.

Many counts were recorded for this clonotype. This chain uses TRBV7-9 with TRBJ2-1; TRBD2 might be the D (5 bases). CDR3 size: 12 residues. Germline V lookup: CDR1 SEHNR, CDR2 FQNEAQ (reference sequence). V shed 5 bases and J shed 15 bases, with 17 bases lying between them. CDR3 nucleotides: TGTGCCAGCAGCCCAATCCCTGGAGGCCGGTTCTTC. As protein: CASSPIPGGRFF.